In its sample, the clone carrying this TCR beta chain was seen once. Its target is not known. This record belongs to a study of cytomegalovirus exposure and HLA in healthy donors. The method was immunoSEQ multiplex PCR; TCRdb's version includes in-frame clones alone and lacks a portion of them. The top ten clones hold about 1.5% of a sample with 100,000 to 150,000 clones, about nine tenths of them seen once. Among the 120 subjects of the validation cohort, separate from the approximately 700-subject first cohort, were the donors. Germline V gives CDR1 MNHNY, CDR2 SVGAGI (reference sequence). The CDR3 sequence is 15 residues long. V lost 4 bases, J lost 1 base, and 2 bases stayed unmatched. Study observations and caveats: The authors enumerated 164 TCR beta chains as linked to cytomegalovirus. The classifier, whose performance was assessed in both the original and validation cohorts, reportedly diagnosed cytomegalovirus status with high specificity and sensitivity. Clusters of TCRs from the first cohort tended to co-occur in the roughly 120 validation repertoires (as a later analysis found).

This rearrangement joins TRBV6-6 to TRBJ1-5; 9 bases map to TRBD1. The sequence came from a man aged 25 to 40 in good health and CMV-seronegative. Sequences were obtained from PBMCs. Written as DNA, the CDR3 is TGTGCCAGCAGTTGGGACAGGGCAAGCAATCAGCCCCAGCATTTT. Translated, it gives CASSWDRASNQPQHF.